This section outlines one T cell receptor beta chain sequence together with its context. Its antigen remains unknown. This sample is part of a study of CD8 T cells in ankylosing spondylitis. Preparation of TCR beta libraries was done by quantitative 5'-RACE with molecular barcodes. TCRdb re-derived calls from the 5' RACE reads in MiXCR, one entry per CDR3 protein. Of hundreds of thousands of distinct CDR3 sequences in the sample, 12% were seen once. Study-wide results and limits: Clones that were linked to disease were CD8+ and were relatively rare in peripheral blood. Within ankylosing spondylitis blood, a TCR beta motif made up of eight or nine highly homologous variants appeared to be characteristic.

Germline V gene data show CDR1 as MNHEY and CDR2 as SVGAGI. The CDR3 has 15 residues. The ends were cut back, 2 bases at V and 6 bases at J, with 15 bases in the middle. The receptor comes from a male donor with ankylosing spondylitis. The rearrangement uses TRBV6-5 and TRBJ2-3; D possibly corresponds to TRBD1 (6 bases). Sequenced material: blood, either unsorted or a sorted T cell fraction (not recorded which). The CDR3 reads CASSYQLTGMDTQYF. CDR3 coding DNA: TGTGCCAGCAGTTACCAACTAACAGGGATGGATACGCAGTATTTT.